Sequencing of this T cell receptor (beta chain) was carried out in a study of blood T cell repertoires in COVID-19. Method: immunoSEQ multiplex PCR; TCRdb's copy keeps in-frame clones and lacks some. In the table there are 250,000 or so clones, around 83% of which are singletons. CDR3 length equals 15 residues. The V gene's germline CDR1 is SGHTA and CDR2 FQGNSA. Trimming stripped 4 bases from V and 2 bases from J, with 13 bases between. The V gene is TRBV7-2, the J gene TRBJ2-3; weak D call: TRBD1 (6 bases). Input material: peripheral blood. The clonotype originates from a man aged 35-49 years who had recovered from COVID-19. CDR3 sequence (DNA): TGTGCCAGCAGCTCCCCAGACAGGTTCACAGATACGCAGTATTTT. Translating gives CASSSPDRFTDTQYF. Full variable domain (remainder filled in from reference TRBV7-2 and TRBJ2-3): GAGVSQSPSNKVTEKGKDVELRCDPISGHTALYWYRQSLGQGLEFLIYFQGNSAPDKSGLPSDRFSAERTGGSVSTLTIQRTQQEDSAVYLCASSSPDRFTDTQYFGPGTRLTVL.